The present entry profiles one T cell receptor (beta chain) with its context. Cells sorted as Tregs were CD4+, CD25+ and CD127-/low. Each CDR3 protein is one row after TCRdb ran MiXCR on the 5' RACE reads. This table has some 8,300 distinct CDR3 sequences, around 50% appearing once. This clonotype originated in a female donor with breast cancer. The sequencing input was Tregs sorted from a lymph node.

In nucleotides, the CDR3 is TGCAGTGCTAGTCACGAGCGGTTGACAGATACGCAGTATTTT. This sequence encodes CSASHERLTDTQYF. The J gene is TRBJ2-3, the V gene TRBV20-1; D is perhaps TRBD2 (5 bases). CDR1 is DFQATT, CDR2 SNEGSKA, per germline (reference sequence). V gave up 3 bases and J gave up 3 bases, with 13 bases separating them. This CDR3 has 14 amino acids.